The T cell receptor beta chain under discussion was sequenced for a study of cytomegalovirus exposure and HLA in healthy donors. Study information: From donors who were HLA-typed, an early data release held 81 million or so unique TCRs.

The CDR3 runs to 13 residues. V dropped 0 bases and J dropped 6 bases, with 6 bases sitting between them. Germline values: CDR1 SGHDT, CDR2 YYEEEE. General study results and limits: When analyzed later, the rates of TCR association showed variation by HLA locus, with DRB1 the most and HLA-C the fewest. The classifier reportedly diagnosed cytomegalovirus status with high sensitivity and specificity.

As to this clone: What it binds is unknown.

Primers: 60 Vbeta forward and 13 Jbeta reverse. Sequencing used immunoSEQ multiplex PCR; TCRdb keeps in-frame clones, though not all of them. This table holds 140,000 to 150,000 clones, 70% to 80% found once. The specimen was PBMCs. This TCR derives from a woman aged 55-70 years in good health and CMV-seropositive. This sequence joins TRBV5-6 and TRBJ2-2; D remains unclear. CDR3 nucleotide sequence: TGTGCCAGCAGCTTGGATTCTGCCGGGGAGCTGTTTTTT. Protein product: CASSLDSAGELFF.